Included here is one TCR beta chain sequence, with context. Its antigen is currently not known. The record has no base qualities; no much larger clone is one base away. The time point label of this sample denotes: pretreatment peripheral blood. A cohort of some 29 patients with locally advanced or metastatic urothelial carcinoma, treated at Memorial Sloan Kettering on a trial protocol, was included. Peripheral blood mononuclear cells were collected pretreatment and during treatment, with between 1 and 8 total time points per patient. The Qiagen DNeasy Blood extraction kit was used to purify genomic DNA from total PBMCs and from tumor samples. PBMCs were collected pretreatment and during treatment and were isolated and stored as previously described. After removal of 7 bases from V and 6 bases from J, the junction retains 7 bases not matched to a gene. The CDR3 contains 13 residues, cysteine and phenylalanine counted. Only the CDR3 portion is preserved as DNA: 39 bases, with reading frame beginning at the first base. CDR1 MNHEY and CDR2 SMNVEV were looked up in the germline V gene (reference sequence).

Each PCR received spiked-in synthetic TCR analog templates so that absolute template abundance could be estimated from read counts. Using the immunoSEQ assay, TCRbeta CDR3 regions were amplified from genomic DNA with bias-controlled V and J gene primers. Rearranged TCRbeta segments were sequenced at approximately 20X coverage. The original methods were these. Clustering was used to correct sequencing errors, and CDR3s were annotated against IMGT so that V, D and J genes could be assigned. Only productive TCRbeta rearrangements were used in downstream analyses, excluding out-of-frame or stop-codon sequences. Clonality was calculated as one minus the Shannon entropy normalized by the log of the number of unique productive sequences. Fisher's exact test with Benjamini-Hochberg correction, using a cutoff of adjusted p below 0.01, was how clones that differed between time points or between blood and tumor were identified. This is the immuneACCESS table as TCRdb keeps it, with only in-frame sequences that have V and J called. A part of the clones is gone; compared with another copy, unresolved V genes explain less than half, and the rest is unexplained. V and J calls and clone size follow that table, whereas D and trimming were derived from the DNA. The table for this sample lists tens of thousands of clones; roughly 80% of them were counted only once. The ten largest clones add up to roughly 7% of the sample.

The data derive from a study of PD-L1 blockade in urothelial cancer (dated by TCRdb to about 2017). Regarding the research as a whole: Therapy was started at some point between 2014 and 2016 for all patients, and atezolizumab 1,200 mg was administered intravenously every 3 weeks. About 85% of the 29 patients were identified as males with urothelial cancer of bladder origin, and a prior smoking history was reported by 18 of 29 patients. Patients had an ECOG performance status of 0 or 1 and had received between 0 and 3 prior chemotherapy regimens. Blood samples were analyzed 3 weeks after the start of treatment (second dose) and 6 weeks after the start of treatment. Blood samples gave median yields of about 150,000 T cells and 82,636 unique TCRs, along with a median clonality of about 0.084. The study was an exploratory multi-omic analysis of somatic, immune and clinical correlates of response to PD-L1 blockade with atezolizumab in urothelial cancer. Pretreatment tumor samples, along with matched peripheral blood serially collected before and after atezolizumab treatment, were subjected to TCR sequencing. Progression-free survival longer than 6 months counted as durable clinical benefit, and TCR features were additionally tested against both progression-free and overall survival. In the same patients who had TCR sequencing, pretreatment tumors also underwent whole exome sequencing and RNA sequencing. Under ten patients reached durable clinical benefit, while 20 patients did not. Twenty-nine patients had pretreatment blood TCR-seq, about 25 had at least one posttreatment blood collection, and about 25 had tumor TCR-seq.

Results and caveats for the whole study, not just this receptor: Among patients with durable benefit, tumor-associated TCR clones showed greater expansion in peripheral blood 3 weeks after treatment started (n ≈ 20, p = 0.022). A pretreatment peripheral blood TCR clonality below the median was linked to improved progression-free and overall survival. Small sample size (n ≈ 29) and many exploratory analyses mean the results are intended to be hypothesis-generating.

This sample comprised PBMCs, obtained around atezolizumab (anti-PD-L1) treatment. Recombination joined TRBV27 with TRBJ1-2, and 8 junction bases match TRBD1. This receptor was identified in a man aged 55 to 69 with urothelial cancer. The CDR3 protein is CASIQGAHDGYTF. The nucleotides are TGTGCCAGCATCCAGGGGGCGCATGATGGCTACACCTTC.